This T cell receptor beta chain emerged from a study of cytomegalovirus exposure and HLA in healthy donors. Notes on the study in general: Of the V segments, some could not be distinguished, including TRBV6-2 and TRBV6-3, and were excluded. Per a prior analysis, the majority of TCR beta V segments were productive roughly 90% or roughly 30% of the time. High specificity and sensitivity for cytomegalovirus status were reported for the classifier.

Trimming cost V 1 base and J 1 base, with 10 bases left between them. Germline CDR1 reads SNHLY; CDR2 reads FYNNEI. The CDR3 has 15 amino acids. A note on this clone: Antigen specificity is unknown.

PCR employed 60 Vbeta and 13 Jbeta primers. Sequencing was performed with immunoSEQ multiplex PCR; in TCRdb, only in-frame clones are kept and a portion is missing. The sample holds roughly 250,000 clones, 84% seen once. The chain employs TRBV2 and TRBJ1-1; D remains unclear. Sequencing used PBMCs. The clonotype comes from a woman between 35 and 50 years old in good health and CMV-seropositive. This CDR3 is CASSEVARPNTEAFF. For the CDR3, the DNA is TGTGCCAGCAGTGAAGTGGCCAGGCCGAACACTGAAGCTTTCTTT.